These 18 T cell receptor beta chains share one sample of origin, sequenced in a study of T-cell memory formation after mild COVID-19. TCRdb analysed the 5' RACE reads with MiXCR anew, one entry per CDR3 protein. The table shows tens of thousands of distinct CDR3 sequences, with around 15% occurring only once. Sequencing used PBMCs or a T cell subset sorted from them (not recorded which). The receptors stem from a young man who had mild COVID-19 (a few samples of this study predate the infection). Cell type and time point are not known.

The rearrangement uses TRBV9 and TRBJ2-1; tentatively, D is TRBD1 (6 bases). Germline V gene sequence: CDR1 SGDLS, CDR2 YYNGEE. CDR3 size: 17 residues. V lost 2 bases, J lost 0 bases, and 15 bases lay in between. The DNA for the CDR3 is TGTGCCAGCAGCGTTGGGGGCCGCGCCAGCTCCTACAATGAGCAGTTCTTC. This sequence encodes CASSVGGRASSYNEQFF.

The sample holds one count of this clonotype. This could be a read error, since a much larger clone is one nucleotide away. The V call is TRBV4-1, the J call TRBJ2-7; TRBD1 is a possible D gene (5 bases). The CDR3 has 13 residues. In germline, CDR1 is MGHRA, CDR2 YSYEKL. The CDR3: CAISQATAYEQYF. CDR3 nucleotides: TGCGCCATCAGCCAGGCGACAGCTTACGAGCAGTACTTC.

This clonotype was picked up a small number of times. The chain is built from TRBV20-1 and TRBJ2-1; 12 nucleotides line up with TRBD2. Germline V CDR1 and CDR2: DFQATT, SNEGSKA (reference sequence). V was clipped by 2 bases and J by 3 bases; unmatched bases: 2. CDR3 size: 15 residues. CDR3 sequence reads: CSARTSGGFYNEQFF. CDR3 bases: TGCAGTGCTAGAACTAGCGGGGGGTTCTACAATGAGCAGTTCTTC.

This clonotype was detected a few times. The chain couples TRBV2 to TRBJ2-7; 9 bases line up with TRBD1. The CDR3 is 14 residues long. Germline CDR1 reads SNHLY; CDR2 reads FYNNEI. J lost 2 bases, V lost 8 bases, and 7 bases had no gene match. The CDR3 nucleotides are TGTGCCAGCCTTCTCCGGGACAGGGCCTACGAGCAGTACTTC. This codes for CASLLRDRAYEQYF.

The table lists this clonotype with many counts. The J gene is TRBJ2-1, the V gene TRBV11-2; D call uncertain. Germline V gene lookup returns CDR1 SGHAT and CDR2 FQNNGV. The CDR3 spans 13 residues. Trimming stripped 1 base from V and 8 bases from J, with 9 bases between. CDR3 sequence (DNA): TGTGCCAGCAGCTTAGCTCGGCCGGATGAGCAGTTCTTC. Amino acid sequence: CASSLARPDEQFF.

In this sample, this clonotype turned up a few times. This chain connects TRBV6-2 or TRBV6-3 to TRBJ2-1; D tentatively reads TRBD1 or TRBD2 (5 bases each). The ends were cut back, 6 bases at V and 0 bases at J, with 21 bases in the middle. CDR1 is MNHEY, CDR2 SVGEGT, per germline. There are 18 residues in the CDR3. The DNA of the CDR3 is TGTGCCAGCAGCCTCACCCTAGAGGCAGGGAGCTCCTACAATGAGCAGTTCTTC. Translated: CASSLTLEAGSSYNEQFF.

The chain links TRBV5-5 to TRBJ2-2, with D possibly TRBD2 on 5 matching bases. The germline CDR1 and CDR2 sequences are SGHKS and YYEKEE (reference sequence). This CDR3 is built from 15 residues. The germline V and J ends were trimmed by 4 bases and 6 bases, with 16 bases remaining between them. The CDR3 sequence is CASSLGIHGAGELFF. The CDR3 DNA is TGTGCCAGCAGCCTTGGGATTCACGGGGCCGGGGAGCTGTTTTTT.

This chain links TRBV7-2 with TRBJ1-4; weak D call: TRBD1 (5 bases). The CDR3 runs to 13 residues. Between the trimmed V and J ends, which lost 1 base and 8 bases, there was a span of 8 bases. From germline, CDR1 is SGHTA and CDR2 FQGNSA. CDR3 sequence: CASSLGGTEKLFF. The CDR3 DNA reads as TGTGCCAGCAGCTTAGGGGGGACGGAAAAACTGTTTTTT.

The chain combines TRBV7-2 with TRBJ1-5; TRBD1 matches at 8 bases. The CDR3 extends over 15 amino acids. With V trimmed by 2 bases and J by 9 bases, 9 bases remained unmatched. From germline, CDR1 is SGHTA and CDR2 FQGNSA. For the CDR3, the DNA is TGTGCCAGCAGCTTAACGCAGGGGGCCGCTGGGCCCCAGCATTTT. Encoded protein: CASSLTQGAAGPQHF.

V is TRBV29-1 and J is TRBJ1-4, with a tentative D call TRBD1 (5 bases). CDR1 and CDR2 (germline): SQVTM, ANQGSEA. V lost 5 bases, J lost 12 bases, and 25 bases lay in between. CDR3 length: 15 residues. The CDR3 protein is CSVFGGTEWGRELFF. In DNA form, the CDR3 reads TGCAGCGTTTTTGGGGGAACGGAATGGGGTCGAGAACTGTTTTTT.

In this sample, this clonotype turned up a few times. The chain is built from TRBV19 and TRBJ1-5; D is perhaps TRBD1 (5 bases). This CDR3 spans 14 amino acids. The V end lost 6 bases, the J end lost 6 bases, and 15 bases lay between the germline ends. Germline V CDR1 and CDR2: LNHDA, SQIVND (reference sequence). CDR3 protein: CASRSRGAVQPQHF. Written as DNA, the CDR3 is TGTGCCAGTAGGAGTAGGGGCGCGGTTCAGCCCCAGCATTTT. Full variable domain (rest looked up from reference TRBV19 and TRBJ1-5): DGGITQSPKYLFRKEGQNVTLSCEQNLNHDAMYWYRQDPGQGLRLIYYSQIVNDFQKGDIAEGYSVSREKKESFPLTVTSAQKNPTAFYLCASRSRGAVQPQHFGDGTRLSIL.

The gene calls are TRBV5-1 and TRBJ1-1, with D possibly matching TRBD1 (5 bases). The V gene's germline CDR1 is SGHRS and CDR2 YFSETQ. The V end lost 4 bases, the J end lost 1 base, and 14 bases lay between the germline ends. This CDR3 has 15 residues. The CDR3 nucleotides are TGCGCCAGCAGCGCCGGCAGGGTGAGGAACACTGAAGCTTTCTTT. Residues: CASSAGRVRNTEAFF.

This clonotype was picked up a small number of times. J is TRBJ1-2 and V is TRBV20-1; D ambiguous. CDR3 length: 14 residues. The V end was cut by 2 bases, the J end by 2 bases, with 12 bases between. Germline-derived CDR1 and CDR2 are DFQATT and SNEGSKA (reference sequence). CDR3 sequence reads: CSARKGAENYGYTF. CDR3 nucleotides: TGCAGTGCTAGAAAGGGCGCTGAGAACTATGGCTACACCTTC.

This clonotype was detected only once. The chain combines TRBV24-1 with TRBJ2-2, with unresolved D. The CDR3 spans 13 residues. The germline V and J ends were trimmed by 1 base and 7 bases, with 6 bases remaining between them. Germline CDR1 and CDR2: KGHDR and SFDVKD. As DNA, the CDR3 is TGTGCCACCAGTGATTTTGGGGTCGGGGAGCTGTTTTTT. Protein: CATSDFGVGELFF.

V and J are TRBV7-9 and TRBJ2-3; possibly TRBD1 or TRBD2 for D (6 bases each). CDR1 is SEHNR, CDR2 FQNEAQ, per germline (reference sequence). This CDR3 is 17 amino acids long. The ends were cut back, 5 bases at V and 6 bases at J, with 24 bases in the middle. The CDR3 spells CASSVPDRPRGVDTQYF. CDR3 DNA sequence: TGTGCCAGCAGCGTCCCTGACAGGCCGAGGGGGGTGGATACGCAGTATTTT.

The chain links TRBV12-3 or TRBV12-4 to TRBJ2-5, with a weak D call TRBD2 (6 bases). V was pared by 5 bases and J by 0 bases, with 16 bases between. The CDR3 length is 16 residues. The CDR3 loop is CASSPNPGEDQETQYF. The CDR3 DNA follows: TGTGCCAGCAGTCCTAATCCGGGGGAAGACCAAGAGACCCAGTACTTC.

This clonotype was observed at least ten times. V and J are TRBV24-1 and TRBJ2-2; no firm D call. The V gene lost 3 bases and the J gene lost 4 bases, with 8 bases spanning the gap. This CDR3 contains 14 residues. Germline CDR1 is KGHDR and CDR2 is SFDVKD. As DNA, the CDR3 is TGTGCCACCAGTGATCAGACGGTCACCGGGGAGCTGTTTTTT. It codes for CATSDQTVTGELFF.

The chain combines TRBV20-1 with TRBJ2-2; D gene unclear. CDR1 is DFQATT, CDR2 SNEGSKA, per germline (reference sequence). Trimming stripped 8 bases from V and 2 bases from J, with 9 bases between. This CDR3 comprises 12 residues. The CDR3 coding sequence is TGCAGTCTCTGGGCCAACACCGGGGAGCTGTTTTTT. Translating gives CSLWANTGELFF.